This T cell receptor (beta chain) comes out of a study of T cells after posttransplantation cyclophosphamide. Using immunoSEQ multiplex PCR, the repertoire was profiled, and TCRdb retains in-frame clones only, with some absent. The sample consists of about 6,700 clones, more than 65% of them appearing once. Study conclusions and caveats: Blood and skin or GI T cell repertoires showed limited TRB overlap. After PTCy, TRB diversity resembled that of CNI/methotrexate controls.

Details on this clone: Its antigen is still unknown.

Busulfan-fludarabine conditioning, marrow transplant, and cyclophosphamide on days +3 and +4 were administered. The V end lost 0 bases, the J end lost 8 bases, and 13 bases lay between the germline ends. CDR3 length equals 15 residues. Per germline, CDR1 MGHRA and CDR2 YSYEKL. Material: PBMCs, obtained after allogeneic stem cell transplant with posttransplant cyclophosphamide. The receptor's source is a female patient aged 45-65 years who received an allogeneic stem cell transplant from a related donor, was CMV-positive, and had no GVHD. Certain T cells may be donor cells from the graft. The rearrangement links TRBV4-1 to TRBJ1-4; TRBD1 might be the D (5 bases). The CDR3 DNA sequence: TGCGCCAGCAGCCAAGATATGCGGGGCAGGGAAAAACTGTTTTTT. It encodes CASSQDMRGREKLFF.